This T cell receptor (beta chain) was sequenced in a study of PD-L1 blockade in urothelial cancer. Turning to the study itself: Males with bladder-origin urothelial cancer made up about 85% of the roughly 29 patients. Peripheral blood specimens exhibited a median yield of 141,255 T cells. Study observations and caveats: Lower pretreatment blood TCR clonality, under the median, predicted better survival, researchers reported.

Germline values: CDR1 MDHEN, CDR2 SYDVKM. This CDR3 is built from 15 residues. Trimming stripped 4 bases from V and 6 bases from J, with 17 bases between. The time point denotes: pretreatment peripheral blood. A total of 1 to 8 samples per patient were collected pretreatment and on-treatment. Assay used: immunoSEQ multiplex PCR; TCRdb lists only in-frame clones, some missing. The sample carries roughly 51,000 clones, 60% to 85% recorded once. On this clone: The antigen remains undetermined.

The material was PBMCs, obtained around atezolizumab (anti-PD-L1) treatment. The chain joins TRBV28 to TRBJ2-3, with D possibly matching TRBD1 (6 bases). This clonotype originated in a man aged 65 to 79 with urothelial cancer. This chain's CDR3 is CASSYIRGGRDTQYF. The DNA for the CDR3 is TGTGCCAGCAGTTACATCAGGGGTGGTCGGGATACGCAGTATTTT.